Below, one T cell receptor (beta chain) is given with its context. What it binds is unknown. Sequencing used immunoSEQ multiplex PCR; TCRdb keeps in-frame clones, though not all of them. The sample lists about 62,000 clones, about 83% occurring once. Researchers took blood at baseline, on cycle 4 day 1, and on cycle 7 day 1. This specimen comes from a study of OX40 agonist ivuxolimab in advanced cancers. About the research overall: Three patients, one with hepatocellular carcinoma and two with cutaneous melanoma, achieved partial responses.

Findings of the study overall: CD4+ and CD8+ T cells in blood underwent clonal expansion by week 6 at 0.1 to 3.0 mg/kg.

The clonotype was recovered from an adult with an advanced solid tumor such as melanoma, head and neck, liver or kidney cancer. Specimen: CD4+ or CD8+ T cells sorted from blood, collected in a trial of the OX40 agonist ivuxolimab.

CDR3 amino acids: CASSPDSPNQPQHF. The DNA of the CDR3 is TGTGCCAGCAGTCCAGACAGCCCTAATCAGCCCCAGCATTTT. This sequence joins TRBV2 and TRBJ1-5; D is possibly TRBD1 (5 bases). The CDR3 is made up of 14 amino acids. Germline V gene data show CDR1 as SNHLY and CDR2 as FYNNEI. V was clipped by 5 bases and J by 4 bases, with 12 bases between them. The full variable domain, rest sourced from reference TRBV2 and TRBJ1-5, is EPEVTQTPSHQVTQMGQEVILRCVPISNHLYFYWYRQILGQKVEFLVSFYNNEISEKSEIFDDQFSVERPDGSNFTLKIRSTKLEDSAMYFCASSPDSPNQPQHFGDGTRLSIL.